The rows below give T cell receptor beta chains drawn from one sample of a study of cytomegalovirus exposure and HLA in healthy donors. Using immunoSEQ multiplex PCR, the repertoire was profiled, and TCRdb retains in-frame clones only, with some absent. There are 100,000 to 150,000 clones in the sample; about 78% occur only once, and approximately 2.9% lies in the top ten. Source material: PBMCs. The receptors were gathered from a human donor in good health. Both conserved end residues are part of each CDR3. D genes are given only for firm matches. Clone size appears in some rows only: once, few, many, or a class for an expanded clone.

j_call: TRBJ2-1; clone_size: few; d_call: TRBD2; cdr3_length: 15; v_call: TRBV4-3; cdr3_aa: CASSLGLASYNEQFF; cdr3_nt: TGCGCCAGCAGCCTGGGACTAGCGTCCTACAATGAGCAGTTCTTC
j_call: TRBJ2-2; clone_size: NA; d_call: NA; cdr3_length: 13; v_call: TRBV4-2; cdr3_aa: CASSPRTAGELFF; cdr3_nt: TGTGCCAGCAGCCCCCGGACAGCCGGGGAGCTGTTTTTT
j_call: TRBJ1-5; clone_size: NA; d_call: NA; cdr3_length: 14; v_call: TRBV30; cdr3_aa: CAWSTRQVGQPQHF; cdr3_nt: TGTGCCTGGAGTACCAGACAGGTCGGTCAGCCCCAGCATTTT
j_call: TRBJ2-1; clone_size: NA; d_call: NA; cdr3_length: 14; v_call: TRBV6-5; cdr3_aa: CASRPAGAYNEQFF; cdr3_nt: TGTGCCAGTAGACCTGCGGGGGCGTACAATGAGCAGTTCTTC
j_call: TRBJ2-3; clone_size: NA; d_call: TRBD1; cdr3_length: 14; v_call: TRBV2; cdr3_aa: CASGGQGVSDTQYF; cdr3_nt: TGTGCCAGTGGGGGACAGGGTGTATCAGATACGCAGTATTTT
j_call: TRBJ2-7; clone_size: NA; d_call: NA; cdr3_length: 14; v_call: TRBV5-4; cdr3_aa: CASSLTARGYEQYF; cdr3_nt: TGTGCCAGCAGCTTAACAGCCCGGGGCTACGAGCAGTACTTC
j_call: TRBJ2-3; clone_size: NA; d_call: TRBD2; cdr3_length: 17; v_call: TRBV5-1; cdr3_aa: CASSATRGGFMGDTQYF; cdr3_nt: TGCGCCAGTTCCGCCACACGGGGAGGGTTCATGGGAGATACGCAGTATTTT
j_call: TRBJ2-7; clone_size: NA; d_call: NA; cdr3_length: 13; v_call: TRBV28; cdr3_aa: CATQGLTYERQYF; cdr3_nt: TGTGCCACTCAAGGCCTCACCTACGAGCGGCAGTACTTC
j_call: TRBJ2-1; clone_size: NA; d_call: TRBD2; cdr3_length: 18; v_call: TRBV30; cdr3_aa: CAWSETTSGGPGYNEQFF; cdr3_nt: TGTGCCTGGAGCGAAACGACTAGCGGGGGGCCCGGTTACAATGAGCAGTTCTTC
j_call: TRBJ2-1; clone_size: NA; d_call: TRBD1; cdr3_length: 15; v_call: TRBV18; cdr3_aa: CASSPYRGPDNEQFF; cdr3_nt: TGTGCCAGCTCACCCTACAGGGGTCCCGACAATGAGCAGTTCTTC
j_call: TRBJ2-5; clone_size: NA; d_call: NA; cdr3_length: 15; v_call: TRBV28; cdr3_aa: CASRERGRGEETQYF; cdr3_nt: TGTGCCAGCAGGGAGAGGGGGCGCGGGGAAGAGACCCAGTACTTC
j_call: TRBJ2-7; clone_size: NA; d_call: NA; cdr3_length: 15; v_call: TRBV10-3; cdr3_aa: CAISESGGSTYEQYF; cdr3_nt: TGTGCCATCAGTGAGTCTGGCGGATCCACCTACGAGCAGTACTTC
j_call: TRBJ2-7; clone_size: NA; d_call: NA; cdr3_length: 11; v_call: TRBV2; cdr3_aa: CASSDLVEQYF; cdr3_nt: TGTGCCAGCAGTGATCTCGTCGAGCAGTACTTC
j_call: TRBJ1-1; clone_size: NA; d_call: NA; cdr3_length: 16; v_call: TRBV30; cdr3_aa: CAWSPQGGSVNTEAFF; cdr3_nt: TGTGCCTGGAGTCCACAGGGAGGGTCCGTGAACACTGAAGCTTTCTTT
j_call: TRBJ1-6; clone_size: NA; d_call: TRBD1; cdr3_length: 14; v_call: TRBV18; cdr3_aa: CASSPGTGSSPLHF; cdr3_nt: TGTGCCAGCTCACCAGGGACAGGGTCTTCACCCCTCCACTTT
j_call: TRBJ2-5; clone_size: few; d_call: TRBD1; cdr3_length: 13; v_call: TRBV7-2; cdr3_aa: CASRGKDRGRQYF; cdr3_nt: TGTGCCAGCAGAGGGAAAGACAGGGGGAGGCAGTACTTC
j_call: TRBJ2-7; clone_size: NA; d_call: TRBD2; cdr3_length: 15; v_call: TRBV6-5; cdr3_aa: CASSYGASGNYEQYF; cdr3_nt: TGTGCCAGCAGTTACGGTGCTAGCGGGAACTACGAGCAGTACTTC
j_call: TRBJ1-5; clone_size: NA; d_call: NA; cdr3_length: 13; v_call: TRBV19; cdr3_aa: CASSIKGGPPQHF; cdr3_nt: TGTGCCAGTAGTATTAAGGGAGGCCCGCCCCAGCATTTT
j_call: TRBJ1-4; clone_size: NA; d_call: TRBD1; cdr3_length: 15; v_call: TRBV7-9; cdr3_aa: CSSSLERTGGERLFF; cdr3_nt: TGTTCCAGCAGCTTAGAGAGGACAGGGGGCGAGAGACTGTTTTTT
j_call: TRBJ1-1; clone_size: NA; d_call: NA; cdr3_length: 17; v_call: TRBV25-1; cdr3_aa: CASSAANIIRGNTEAFF; cdr3_nt: TGTGCCAGCAGTGCGGCCAACATTATCAGGGGGAACACTGAAGCTTTCTTT
j_call: TRBJ1-1; clone_size: NA; d_call: NA; cdr3_length: 14; v_call: TRBV7-6; cdr3_aa: CASSLTGGNTEAFF; cdr3_nt: TGTGCCAGCAGCTTAACCGGAGGGAACACTGAAGCTTTCTTT
j_call: TRBJ1-5; clone_size: NA; d_call: NA; cdr3_length: 13; v_call: TRBV5-4; cdr3_aa: CASSLLPRQPQHF; cdr3_nt: TGTGCCAGCAGCTTGCTTCCCCGTCAGCCCCAGCATTTT
j_call: TRBJ2-1; clone_size: few; d_call: NA; cdr3_length: 16; v_call: TRBV2; cdr3_aa: CASTHGGPTSYNEQFF; cdr3_nt: TGTGCCAGCACTCACGGGGGGCCGACGTCCTACAATGAGCAGTTCTTC
j_call: TRBJ2-1; clone_size: NA; d_call: TRBD2; cdr3_length: 17; v_call: TRBV29-1; cdr3_aa: CSVVNRGVAGSYNEQFF; cdr3_nt: TGCAGCGTTGTAAATCGCGGGGTAGCGGGAAGCTACAATGAGCAGTTCTTC
j_call: TRBJ2-5; clone_size: NA; d_call: TRBD2; cdr3_length: 16; v_call: TRBV5-1; cdr3_aa: CASSLPTSGVWETQYF; cdr3_nt: TGCGCCAGCAGCTTGCCCACTAGCGGGGTATGGGAGACCCAGTACTTC
j_call: TRBJ2-1; clone_size: NA; d_call: NA; cdr3_length: 13; v_call: TRBV4-3; cdr3_aa: CASSQEEDNEQFF; cdr3_nt: TGCGCCAGCAGCCAAGAGGAGGACAATGAGCAGTTCTTC
j_call: TRBJ2-5; clone_size: NA; d_call: NA; cdr3_length: 13; v_call: TRBV28; cdr3_aa: CASNRDIQETQYF; cdr3_nt: TGTGCCAGCAACCGGGACATACAAGAGACCCAGTACTTC
j_call: TRBJ2-1; clone_size: once; d_call: NA; cdr3_length: 12; v_call: TRBV7-9; cdr3_aa: CASSRNEDEQFF; cdr3_nt: TGTGCCAGCAGCCGGAATGAGGATGAGCAGTTCTTC
j_call: TRBJ2-2; clone_size: NA; d_call: TRBD1; cdr3_length: 14; v_call: TRBV29-1; cdr3_aa: CSVEVQGFTGELFF; cdr3_nt: TGCAGCGTTGAGGTACAGGGGTTCACCGGGGAGCTGTTTTTT
j_call: TRBJ2-1; clone_size: NA; d_call: TRBD2; cdr3_length: 15; v_call: TRBV7-2; cdr3_aa: CASRRTSGGHNEQFF; cdr3_nt: TGTGCCAGCAGGCGGACTAGCGGGGGGCACAATGAGCAGTTCTTC
j_call: TRBJ2-1; clone_size: few; d_call: TRBD2; cdr3_length: 13; v_call: TRBV15; cdr3_aa: CAIPSGVYNEQFF; cdr3_nt: TGTGCGATTCCTAGCGGAGTCTACAATGAGCAGTTCTTC
j_call: TRBJ2-7; clone_size: NA; d_call: NA; cdr3_length: 14; v_call: TRBV7-9; cdr3_aa: CSSSFPGSSYEQYF; cdr3_nt: TGTTCCAGCAGCTTCCCGGGGAGCTCCTACGAGCAGTACTTC
j_call: TRBJ2-7; clone_size: NA; d_call: NA; cdr3_length: 15; v_call: TRBV30; cdr3_aa: CAWSAGPGVGREQYF; cdr3_nt: TGTGCCTGGAGCGCAGGGCCAGGGGTCGGACGCGAGCAGTACTTC
j_call: TRBJ1-3; clone_size: NA; d_call: NA; cdr3_length: 15; v_call: TRBV4-3; cdr3_aa: CASSQVGGTGNTIYF; cdr3_nt: TGCGCCAGCAGCCAAGTCGGGGGAACTGGAAACACCATATATTTT
j_call: TRBJ2-7; clone_size: few; d_call: NA; cdr3_length: 13; v_call: TRBV4-2; cdr3_aa: CASSQGSGYEQYF; cdr3_nt: TGTGCCAGCAGCCAAGGGTCGGGATACGAGCAGTACTTC
j_call: TRBJ2-7; clone_size: NA; d_call: TRBD1; cdr3_length: 15; v_call: TRBV6-5; cdr3_aa: CASSSPRDRGYEQYF; cdr3_nt: TGTGCCAGCAGTTCTCCCCGGGACAGGGGGTACGAGCAGTACTTC
j_call: TRBJ2-7; clone_size: few; d_call: TRBD1; cdr3_length: 15; v_call: TRBV6-5; cdr3_aa: CASRPGGSETYEQYF; cdr3_nt: TGTGCCAGCAGGCCAGGGGGCAGCGAGACCTACGAGCAGTACTTC
j_call: TRBJ2-2; clone_size: NA; d_call: NA; cdr3_length: 14; v_call: TRBV30; cdr3_aa: CAWSGGWGTGELFF; cdr3_nt: TGTGCCTGGTCAGGGGGGTGGGGTACCGGGGAGCTGTTTTTT
j_call: TRBJ2-2; clone_size: NA; d_call: TRBD2; cdr3_length: 17; v_call: TRBV9; cdr3_aa: CASSVVPAGGHAGELFF; cdr3_nt: TGTGCCAGCAGCGTAGTACCGGCGGGGGGTCACGCCGGGGAGCTGTTTTTT